The 2 T cell receptor beta chains presented below share a single source sample, sequenced in a study of blood T cell repertoires in COVID-19. The method was immunoSEQ multiplex PCR; TCRdb's version includes in-frame clones alone and lacks a portion of them. The data hold over 130,000 clones, with over 75% observed a single time. The sample was PBMCs or T cells enriched from blood (not recorded which). Source of these receptors: a woman aged 45-59 years who had recovered from COVID-19.

The chain is built from TRBV11-2 and TRBJ2-6; D uncertain. V gave up 6 bases and J gave up 3 bases, with 12 bases separating them. Germline CDR1 SGHAT, CDR2 FQNNGV. There are 15 residues in the CDR3. The CDR3 loop reads CASRPASLGANVLTF. For the CDR3, the DNA is TGTGCCAGCAGGCCCGCGAGCCTTGGGGCCAACGTCCTGACTTTC.

The chain links TRBV5-1 to TRBJ1-1, with TRBD1 identical over 11 bases. The V gene's germline CDR1 is SGHRS and CDR2 YFSETQ. V lost 3 bases to trimming and J lost 2 bases; unmatched junction nucleotides: 9. The CDR3 contains 17 residues. CDR3 in amino acids: CASSSVDRGPFNTEAFF. The CDR3, as DNA: TGCGCCAGCAGCTCGGTGGACAGGGGGCCCTTTAACACTGAAGCTTTCTTT.